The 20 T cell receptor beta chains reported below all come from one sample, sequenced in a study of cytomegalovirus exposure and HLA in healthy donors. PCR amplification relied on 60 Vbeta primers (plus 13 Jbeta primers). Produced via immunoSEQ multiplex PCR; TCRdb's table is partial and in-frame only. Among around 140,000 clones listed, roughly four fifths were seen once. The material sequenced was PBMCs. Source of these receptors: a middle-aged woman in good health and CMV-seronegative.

The CDR3 DNA sequence: TGTGCCAGCAGCCTAAAAGGGGACAGTATTACCAGTGGGAGCTACACCTTC. Amino acid sequence: CASSLKGDSITSGSYTF. The rearrangement uses TRBV9 and TRBJ1-2, with TRBD1 matching over 7 bases. The germline gives CDR1 SGDLS, CDR2 YYNGEE. The V gene end was trimmed by 4 bases and the J gene end by 9 bases; junction bases not matched to a gene: 21. The CDR3 is 17 amino acids.

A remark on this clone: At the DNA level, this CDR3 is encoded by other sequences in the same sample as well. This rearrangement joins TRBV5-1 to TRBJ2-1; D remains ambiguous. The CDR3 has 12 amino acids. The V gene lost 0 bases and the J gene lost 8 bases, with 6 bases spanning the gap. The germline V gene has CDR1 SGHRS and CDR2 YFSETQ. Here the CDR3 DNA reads TGCGCCAGCAGCTTGGTTCGGGATGAGCAGTTCTTC. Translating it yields CASSLVRDEQFF.

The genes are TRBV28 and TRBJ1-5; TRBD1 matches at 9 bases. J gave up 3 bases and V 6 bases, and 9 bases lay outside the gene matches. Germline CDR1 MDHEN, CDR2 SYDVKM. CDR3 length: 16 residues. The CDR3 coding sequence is TGTGCCAGCAGGGAACAGGGGGCGCCGGCCAATCAGCCCCAGCATTTT. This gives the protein CASREQGAPANQPQHF.

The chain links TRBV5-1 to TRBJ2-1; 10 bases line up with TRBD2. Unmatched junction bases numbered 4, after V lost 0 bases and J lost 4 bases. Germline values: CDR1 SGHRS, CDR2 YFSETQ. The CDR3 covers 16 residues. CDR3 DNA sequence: TGCGCCAGCAGCTTGGAAATAGCGGGGGGTTACAATGAGCAGTTCTTC. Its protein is CASSLEIAGGYNEQFF.

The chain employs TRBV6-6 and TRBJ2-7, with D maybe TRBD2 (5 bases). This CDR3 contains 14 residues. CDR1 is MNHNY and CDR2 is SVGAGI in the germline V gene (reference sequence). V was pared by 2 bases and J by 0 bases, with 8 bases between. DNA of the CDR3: TGTGCCAGCAGTTACGGTCGGGGCTCCTACGAGCAGTACTTC. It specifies CASSYGRGSYEQYF.

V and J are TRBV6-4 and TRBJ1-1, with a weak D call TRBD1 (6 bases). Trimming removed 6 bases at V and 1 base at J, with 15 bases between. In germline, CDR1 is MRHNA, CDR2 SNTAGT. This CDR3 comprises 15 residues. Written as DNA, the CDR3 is TGTGCCAGCAGCCGGGACCCGACAGGGAACACTGAAGCTTTCTTT. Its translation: CASSRDPTGNTEAFF.

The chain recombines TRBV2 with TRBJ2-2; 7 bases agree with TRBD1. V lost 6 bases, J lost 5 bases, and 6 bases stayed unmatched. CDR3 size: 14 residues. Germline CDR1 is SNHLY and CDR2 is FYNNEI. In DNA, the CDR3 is TGTGCCAGCAGAGGGGTACAGGGGACCGGGGAGCTGTTTTTT. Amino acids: CASRGVQGTGELFF.

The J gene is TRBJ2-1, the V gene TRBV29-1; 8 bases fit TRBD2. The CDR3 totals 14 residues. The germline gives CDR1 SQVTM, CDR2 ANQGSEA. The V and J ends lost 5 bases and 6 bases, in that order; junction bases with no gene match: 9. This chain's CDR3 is CSVLGTRSPNEQFF. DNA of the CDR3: TGCAGCGTTTTAGGGACTAGGTCTCCCAATGAGCAGTTCTTC.

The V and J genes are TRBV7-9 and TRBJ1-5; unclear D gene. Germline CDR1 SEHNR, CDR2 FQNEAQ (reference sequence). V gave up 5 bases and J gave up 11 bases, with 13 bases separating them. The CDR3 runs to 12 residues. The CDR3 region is CASSTLAGSQHF. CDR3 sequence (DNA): TGTGCCAGCAGCACCCTAGCCGGGTCCCAGCATTTT.

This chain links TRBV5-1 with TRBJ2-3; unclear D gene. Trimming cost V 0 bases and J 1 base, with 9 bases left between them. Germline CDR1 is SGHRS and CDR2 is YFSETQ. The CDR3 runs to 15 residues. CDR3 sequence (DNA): TGCGCCAGCAGCTTGGAGGCGGCCCGCACAGATACGCAGTATTTT. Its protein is CASSLEAARTDTQYF. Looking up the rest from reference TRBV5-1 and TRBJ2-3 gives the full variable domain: KAGVTQTPRYLIKTRGQQVTLSCSPISGHRSVSWYQQTPGQGLQFLFEYFSETQRNKGNFPGRFSGRQFSNSRSEMNVSTLELGDSALYLCASSLEAARTDTQYFGPGTRLTVL.

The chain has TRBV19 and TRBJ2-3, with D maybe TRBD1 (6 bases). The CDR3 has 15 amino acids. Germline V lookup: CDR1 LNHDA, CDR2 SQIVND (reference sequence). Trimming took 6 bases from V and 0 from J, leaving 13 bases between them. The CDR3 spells CASRPQGISTDTQYF. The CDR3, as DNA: TGTGCCAGTAGACCACAGGGAATTAGCACAGATACGCAGTATTTT. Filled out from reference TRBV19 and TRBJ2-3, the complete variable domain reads DGGITQSPKYLFRKEGQNVTLSCEQNLNHDAMYWYRQDPGQGLRLIYYSQIVNDFQKGDIAEGYSVSREKKESFPLTVTSAQKNPTAFYLCASRPQGISTDTQYFGPGTRLTVL.

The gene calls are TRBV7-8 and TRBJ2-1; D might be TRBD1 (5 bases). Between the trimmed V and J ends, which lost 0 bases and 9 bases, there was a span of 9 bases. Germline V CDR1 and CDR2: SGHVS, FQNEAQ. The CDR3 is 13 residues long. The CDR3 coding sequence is TGTGCCAGCAGCTTAGCAAGTCAGGGTGAGCAGTTCTTC. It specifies CASSLASQGEQFF.

CDR3 DNA: TGTGCCAGCACCTCCTGTGCGGGCCCCTACCTCTACGAGCAGTACTTC. Protein: CASTSCAGPYLYEQYF. The chain carries TRBV27 and TRBJ2-5; D is possibly TRBD2 (5 bases). The DNA matches TRBJ2-7 better at its end, which makes the J call doubtful. Germline loops: CDR1 MNHEY, CDR2 SMNVEV (reference sequence). The CDR3 has 16 amino acids.

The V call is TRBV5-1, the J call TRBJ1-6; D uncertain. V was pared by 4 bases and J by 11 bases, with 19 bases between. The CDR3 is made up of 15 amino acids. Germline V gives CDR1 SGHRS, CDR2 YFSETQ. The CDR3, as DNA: TGCGCCAGCAGCGATCCCGGTGAAGTCGTAACACCCCTCCACTTT. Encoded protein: CASSDPGEVVTPLHF.

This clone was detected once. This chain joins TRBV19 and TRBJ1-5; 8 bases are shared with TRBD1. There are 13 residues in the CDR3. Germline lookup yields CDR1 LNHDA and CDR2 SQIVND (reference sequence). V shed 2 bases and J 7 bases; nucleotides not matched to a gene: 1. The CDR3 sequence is CASSIPGGQPQHF. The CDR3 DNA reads TGTGCCAGTAGTATACCAGGGGGCCAGCCCCAGCATTTT. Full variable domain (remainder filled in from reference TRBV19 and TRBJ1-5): DGGITQSPKYLFRKEGQNVTLSCEQNLNHDAMYWYRQDPGQGLRLIYYSQIVNDFQKGDIAEGYSVSREKKESFPLTVTSAQKNPTAFYLCASSIPGGQPQHFGDGTRLSIL.

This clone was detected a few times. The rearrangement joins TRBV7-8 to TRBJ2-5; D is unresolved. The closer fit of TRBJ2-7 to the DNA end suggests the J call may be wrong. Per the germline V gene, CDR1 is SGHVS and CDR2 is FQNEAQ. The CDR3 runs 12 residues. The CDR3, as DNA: TGTGCCAGCAGCAAAGTCGCCTACGAGCAGTACTTC. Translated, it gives CASSKVAYEQYF.

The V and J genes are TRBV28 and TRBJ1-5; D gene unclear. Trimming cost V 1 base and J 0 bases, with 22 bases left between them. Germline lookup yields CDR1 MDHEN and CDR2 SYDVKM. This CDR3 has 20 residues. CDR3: CASSLYINPREIASNQPQHF. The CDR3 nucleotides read TGTGCCAGCAGTTTATATATCAACCCACGGGAGATAGCTAGCAATCAGCCCCAGCATTTT.

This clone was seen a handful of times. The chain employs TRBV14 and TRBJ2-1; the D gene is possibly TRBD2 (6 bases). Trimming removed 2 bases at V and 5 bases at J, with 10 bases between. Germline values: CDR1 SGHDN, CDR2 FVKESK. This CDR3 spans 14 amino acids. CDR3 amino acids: CASSQPGRHNEQFF. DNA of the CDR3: TGTGCCAGCAGCCAACCCGGGAGACACAATGAGCAGTTCTTC.

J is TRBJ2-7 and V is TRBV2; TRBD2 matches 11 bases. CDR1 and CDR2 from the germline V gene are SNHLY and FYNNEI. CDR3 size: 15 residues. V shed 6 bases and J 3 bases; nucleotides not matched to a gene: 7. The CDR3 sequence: CASRVAGGGLYEQYF. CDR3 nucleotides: TGTGCCAGCAGGGTAGCGGGAGGGGGCCTCTACGAGCAGTACTTC.

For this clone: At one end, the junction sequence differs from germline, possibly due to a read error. The chain's CDR3 is CAGSLDSPNTGELFF. In DNA, the CDR3 is TGTGCCGGCAGCCTAGACTCACCGAACACCGGGGAGCTGTTTTTT. J is TRBJ2-2 and V is TRBV9; D gene uncertain. Germline CDR1 reads SGDLS; CDR2 reads YYNGEE. This CDR3 has 15 residues.